These 8 T cell receptor beta chains were all obtained from the same sample, sequenced in a study of regulatory T cells in long-lasting Graves disease. Time point indicated: newly diagnosed GD, antithyroid drugs for less than 3 months. TCR sequences were obtained from RNA taken from PBMCs. Investigators prepared the TCR beta libraries by applying iRepertoire HTBI primers and Arm-PCR of CDR3 regions. TCRdb itself ran the multiplex PCR reads through MiXCR, one entry per CDR3 protein. The sample shows just over 600,000 distinct CDR3 sequences, roughly 15% of them seen only once. This sample also belongs to another study, concerning T cells in Graves' hyperthyroidism and ophthalmopathy.

The sequencing here drew on peripheral blood mononuclear cells (PBMCs), taken at new diagnosis, from a patient treated with antithyroid drugs. The receptors stem from a woman between 25 and 40 years old with Graves disease.

At least ten counts were recorded for this clonotype. The chain recombines TRBV7-9 with TRBJ2-2, with D uncertain. Trimming removed 1 base at V and 6 bases at J, with 12 bases between. The germline gives CDR1 SEHNR, CDR2 FQNEAQ (reference sequence). The CDR3 runs 15 residues. The CDR3 nucleotides read TGTGCCAGCAGCTTAGGGCAGTCTAACGCCGGGGAGCTGTTTTTT. Protein sequence: CASSLGQSNAGELFF.

This rearrangement joins TRBV19 to TRBJ2-5, with 7 bases lining up with TRBD2. Germline assignment: CDR1 LNHDA and CDR2 SQIVND (reference sequence). J gave up 5 bases and V 6 bases, and 9 bases lay outside the gene matches. The CDR3 is made up of 14 amino acids. The CDR3 loop reads CASRASGGRETQYF. Written as DNA, the CDR3 is TGTGCCAGTAGAGCTAGCGGAGGTCGGGAGACCCAGTACTTC.

There are a few counts of this clonotype. The chain is built from TRBV7-6 and TRBJ1-2; maybe TRBD1 (5 bases). With 5 bases removed from V and 7 bases from J, the gap between germline ends came to 20 bases. CDR3 size: 15 residues. Germline CDR1 SGHVS, CDR2 FNYEAQ. In DNA form, the CDR3 reads TGTGCCAGCAGCGCACAAGCGGAGGGGATAGGTGGCTACACCTTC. It is translated as CASSAQAEGIGGYTF.

The chain joins TRBV20-1 to TRBJ2-3; 8 bases line up with TRBD2. With 2 bases clipped from V and 0 bases from J, the junction kept 7 bases outside the gene matches. Germline V lookup: CDR1 DFQATT, CDR2 SNEGSKA (reference sequence). CDR3 length: 16 residues. The CDR3 DNA reads as TGCAGTGCTAGAATCGCTAGCGGGTCTAGCACAGATACGCAGTATTTT. Translating gives CSARIASGSSTDTQYF.

This clonotype showed up many times. The chain couples TRBV20-1 to TRBJ1-5; weak D call: TRBD1 (5 bases). Trimming shortened V by 6 bases and J by 9 bases, and 18 bases separated the two germline ends. The length of the CDR3 is 13 residues. Per the germline V gene, CDR1 is DFQATT and CDR2 is SNEGSKA (reference sequence). The CDR3 DNA sequence: TGCAGTGCGGGATTAGGACAAAACCTGCCCCAGCATTTT. Amino acid sequence: CSAGLGQNLPQHF.

J is TRBJ2-7 and V is TRBV2; D remains unclear. V was clipped by 6 bases and J by 7 bases, with 7 bases between them. CDR3 length: 10 amino acids. Per the germline V gene, CDR1 is SNHLY and CDR2 is FYNNEI. CDR3 protein: CASRLVEQYF. CDR3 nucleotide sequence: TGTGCCAGCAGGTTGGTGGAGCAGTACTTC. Looking up the rest from reference TRBV2 and TRBJ2-7 gives the full variable domain: EPEVTQTPSHQVTQMGQEVILRCVPISNHLYFYWYRQILGQKVEFLVSFYNNEISEKSEIFDDQFSVERPDGSNFTLKIRSTKLEDSAMYFCASRLVEQYFGPGTRLTVT.

This clonotype has more than one count but fewer than ten. The chain carries TRBV20-1 and TRBJ2-3; 11 nucleotides align to TRBD1. The germline V gene encodes CDR1 DFQATT and CDR2 SNEGSKA (reference sequence). The CDR3 runs to 14 residues. The junction had 5 bases not matched to a gene; V was cut back by 6 bases and J by 3 bases. The CDR3 nucleotides are TGCAGTGCATCAGGACAGGGGGCAACAGATACGCAGTATTTT. Amino acids: CSASGQGATDTQYF.

The chain links TRBV18 to TRBJ1-3; maybe TRBD1 (5 bases). This CDR3 region has 16 residues. V was shortened by 5 bases and J by 0 bases, with 14 bases between the two germline ends. Germline lookup yields CDR1 KGHSH and CDR2 LQKENI. As DNA, the CDR3 is TGTGCCAGCTCAGGGCAGCCAACAGGCTCTGGAAACACCATATATTTT. Encoded protein: CASSGQPTGSGNTIYF.